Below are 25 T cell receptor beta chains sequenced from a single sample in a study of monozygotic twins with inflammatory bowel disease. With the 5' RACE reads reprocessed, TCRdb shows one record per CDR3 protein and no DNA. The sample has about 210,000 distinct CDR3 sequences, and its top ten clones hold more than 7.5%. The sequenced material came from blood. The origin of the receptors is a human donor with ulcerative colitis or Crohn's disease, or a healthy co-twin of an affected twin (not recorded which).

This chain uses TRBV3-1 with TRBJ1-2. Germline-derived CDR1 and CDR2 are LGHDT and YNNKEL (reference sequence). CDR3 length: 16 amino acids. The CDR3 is CASSQDHTVRDYGYTF.

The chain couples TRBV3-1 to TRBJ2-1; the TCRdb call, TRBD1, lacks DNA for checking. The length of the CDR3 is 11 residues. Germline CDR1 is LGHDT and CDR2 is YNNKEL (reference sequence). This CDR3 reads CAVGARNEQFF.

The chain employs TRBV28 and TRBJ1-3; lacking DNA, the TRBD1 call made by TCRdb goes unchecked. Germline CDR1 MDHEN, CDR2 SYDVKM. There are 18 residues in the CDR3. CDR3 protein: CASSLYTRQGLGGNTIYF.

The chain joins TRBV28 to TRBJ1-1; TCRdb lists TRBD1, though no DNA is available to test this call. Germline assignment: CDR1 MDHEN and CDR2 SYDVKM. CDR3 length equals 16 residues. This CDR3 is CASIPLGGAGSTEAFF. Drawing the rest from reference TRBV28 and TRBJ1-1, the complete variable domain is DVKVTQSSRYLVKRTGEKVFLECVQDMDHENMFWYRQDPGLGLRLIYFSYDVKMKEKGDIPEGYSVSREKKERFSLILESASTNQTSMYLCASIPLGGAGSTEAFFGQGTRLTVV.

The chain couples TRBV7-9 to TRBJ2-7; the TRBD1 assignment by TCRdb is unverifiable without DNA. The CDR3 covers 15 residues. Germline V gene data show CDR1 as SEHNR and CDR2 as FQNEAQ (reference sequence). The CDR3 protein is CASSPGQGLTYEQYF. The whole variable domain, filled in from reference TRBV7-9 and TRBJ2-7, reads DTGVSQNPRHKITKRGQNVTFRCDPISEHNRLYWYRQTLGQGPEFLTYFQNEAQLEKSRLLSDRFSAERPKGSFSTLEIQRTEQGDSAMYLCASSPGQGLTYEQYFGPGTRLTVT.

The CDR3 sequence: CASSRGTPEGNQPQHF. This chain joins TRBV7-8 and TRBJ1-5. The V gene's germline CDR1 is SGHVS and CDR2 FQNEAQ. CDR3 length: 16 residues. Full variable domain (missing parts from reference TRBV7-8 and TRBJ1-5): GAGVSQSPRYKVAKRGQDVALRCDPISGHVSLFWYQQALGQGPEFLTYFQNEAQLDKSGLPSDRFFAERPEGSVSTLKIQRTQQEDSAVYLCASSRGTPEGNQPQHFGDGTRLSIL.

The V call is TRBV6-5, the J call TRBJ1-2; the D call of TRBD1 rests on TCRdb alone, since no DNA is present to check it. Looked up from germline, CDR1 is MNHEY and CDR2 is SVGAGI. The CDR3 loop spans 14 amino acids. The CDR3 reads CASSYHRDNYGYTF.

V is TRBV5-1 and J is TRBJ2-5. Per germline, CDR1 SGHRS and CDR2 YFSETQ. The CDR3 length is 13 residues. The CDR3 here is CASSLQWVETQYF.

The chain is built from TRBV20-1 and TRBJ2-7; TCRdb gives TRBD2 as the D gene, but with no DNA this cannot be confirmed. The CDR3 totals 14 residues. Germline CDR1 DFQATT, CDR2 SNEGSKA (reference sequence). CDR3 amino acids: CSAREHSGRYEQYF.

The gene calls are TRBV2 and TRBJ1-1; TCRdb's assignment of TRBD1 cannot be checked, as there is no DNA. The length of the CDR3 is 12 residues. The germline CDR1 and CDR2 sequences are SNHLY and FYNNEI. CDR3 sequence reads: CASEGGNTEAFF.

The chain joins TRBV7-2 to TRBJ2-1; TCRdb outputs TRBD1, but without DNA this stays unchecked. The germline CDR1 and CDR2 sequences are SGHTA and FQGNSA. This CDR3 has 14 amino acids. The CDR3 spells CASSPYDRPDEQFF.

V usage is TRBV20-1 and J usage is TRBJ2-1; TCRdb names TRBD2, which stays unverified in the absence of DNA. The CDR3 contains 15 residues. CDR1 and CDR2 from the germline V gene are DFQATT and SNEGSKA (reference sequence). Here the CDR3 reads CSARRPGLAGHEQFF.

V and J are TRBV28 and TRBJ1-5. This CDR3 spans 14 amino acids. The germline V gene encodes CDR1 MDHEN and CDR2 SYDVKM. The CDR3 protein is CASSHEGFDQPQHF. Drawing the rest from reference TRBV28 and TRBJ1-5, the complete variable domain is DVKVTQSSRYLVKRTGEKVFLECVQDMDHENMFWYRQDPGLGLRLIYFSYDVKMKEKGDIPEGYSVSREKKERFSLILESASTNQTSMYLCASSHEGFDQPQHFGDGTRLSIL.

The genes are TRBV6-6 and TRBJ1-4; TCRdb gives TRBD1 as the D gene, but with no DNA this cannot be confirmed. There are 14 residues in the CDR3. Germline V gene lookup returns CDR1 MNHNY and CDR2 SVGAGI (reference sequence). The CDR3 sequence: CASRRGQGGEKLFF.

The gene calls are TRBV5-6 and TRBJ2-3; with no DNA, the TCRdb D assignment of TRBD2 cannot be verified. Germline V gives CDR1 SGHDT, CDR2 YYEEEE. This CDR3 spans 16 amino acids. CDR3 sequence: CASSSPPGLEEDTQYF.

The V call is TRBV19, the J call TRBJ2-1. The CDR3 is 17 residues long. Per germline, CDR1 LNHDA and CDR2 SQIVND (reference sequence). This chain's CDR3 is CASSKSDARRGYNEQFF.

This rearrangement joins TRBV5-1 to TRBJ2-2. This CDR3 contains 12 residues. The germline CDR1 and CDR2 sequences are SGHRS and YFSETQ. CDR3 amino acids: CASRRDTGELFF.

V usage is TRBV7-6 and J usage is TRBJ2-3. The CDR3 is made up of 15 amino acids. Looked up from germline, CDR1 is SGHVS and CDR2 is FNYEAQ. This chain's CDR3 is CASSLGLASSDTQYF.

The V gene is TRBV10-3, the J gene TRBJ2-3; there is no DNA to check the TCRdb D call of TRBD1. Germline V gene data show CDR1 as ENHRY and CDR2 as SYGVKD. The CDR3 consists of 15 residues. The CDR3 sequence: CAISPGRGQGDTQYF.

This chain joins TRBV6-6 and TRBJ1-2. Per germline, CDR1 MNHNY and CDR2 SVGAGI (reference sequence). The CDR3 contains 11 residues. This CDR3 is CASSYSNGYTF.

This CDR3 reads CASSLVGLENEQFF. V and J are TRBV11-2 and TRBJ2-1; TCRdb returns TRBD2, unconfirmable since there is no DNA. The CDR3 length is 14 residues. CDR1 and CDR2 from the germline V gene are SGHAT and FQNNGV.

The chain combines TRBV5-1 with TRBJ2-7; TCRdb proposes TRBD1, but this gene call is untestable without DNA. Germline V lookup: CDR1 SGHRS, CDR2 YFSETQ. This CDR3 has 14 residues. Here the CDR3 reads CASSPPRVRGEQYF.

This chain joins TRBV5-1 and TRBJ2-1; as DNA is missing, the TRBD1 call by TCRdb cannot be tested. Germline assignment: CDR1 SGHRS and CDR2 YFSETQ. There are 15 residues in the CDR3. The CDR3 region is CASSLAGRGNNEQFF.

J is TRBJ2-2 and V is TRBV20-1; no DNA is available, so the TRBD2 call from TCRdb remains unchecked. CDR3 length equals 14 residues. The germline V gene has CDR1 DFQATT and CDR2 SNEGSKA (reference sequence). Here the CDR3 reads CSAGSGGWAGELFF.

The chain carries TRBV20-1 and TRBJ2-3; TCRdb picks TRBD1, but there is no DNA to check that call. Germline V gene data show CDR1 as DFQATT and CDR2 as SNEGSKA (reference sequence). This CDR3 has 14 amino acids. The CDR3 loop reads CSATRQASTDTQYF.